A single sample gave rise to the 29 T cell receptor beta chains below, sequenced in a study of blood T cell repertoires in COVID-19. Some clones are missing from TCRdb's copy, which holds only in-frame ones; the method was immunoSEQ multiplex PCR. The table includes a few hundred thousand clones, 70% to 90% detected once. The sample was PBMCs or T cells enriched from blood (not recorded which). The origin of the receptors is a woman in her 30s who had recovered from COVID-19.

This sequence joins TRBV6-5 and TRBJ1-5; D may be TRBD1 (5 bases). The CDR3 extends over 13 amino acids. Per the germline V gene, CDR1 is MNHEY and CDR2 is SVGAGI. Trimming cost V 5 bases and J 6 bases, with 11 bases left between them. The CDR3 coding sequence is TGTGCCAGCAGTACACAGGTCCGTCAGCCCCAGCATTTT. It yields the protein CASSTQVRQPQHF.

Here the CDR3 reads CASSLSVKQGTGNTEAFF. Written as DNA, the CDR3 is TGCGCCAGCAGCTTGAGTGTAAAGCAAGGGACAGGGAACACTGAAGCTTTCTTT. This chain links TRBV5-1 with TRBJ1-1; 8 positions match TRBD1. The CDR3 has 18 amino acids. Germline CDR1 and CDR2: SGHRS and YFSETQ. The junction had 12 bases not matched to a gene; V was cut back by 1 base and J by 1 base.

The genes are TRBV7-2 and TRBJ1-5; D is unresolved. This CDR3 has 13 amino acids. Per the germline V gene, CDR1 is SGHTA and CDR2 is FQGNSA. Trimming removed 7 bases at V and 3 bases at J, with 10 bases between. The CDR3 loop is CASTWEFNQPQHF. The CDR3 DNA is TGTGCCAGCACCTGGGAGTTCAATCAGCCCCAGCATTTT.

The chain employs TRBV12-3 or TRBV12-4 and TRBJ2-2; D is uncertain. The ends were cut back, 7 bases at V and 2 bases at J, with 2 bases in the middle. The CDR3 covers 11 residues. This CDR3 reads CASTNTGELFF. CDR3 DNA sequence: TGTGCCAGCACAAACACCGGGGAGCTGTTTTTT.

In this sample, this clone turned up once. The gene calls are TRBV5-1 and TRBJ1-5, with unresolved D. The CDR3 consists of 14 residues. From germline, CDR1 is SGHRS and CDR2 YFSETQ. The V gene lost 0 bases and the J gene lost 7 bases, with 11 bases spanning the gap. In DNA form, the CDR3 reads TGCGCCAGCAGCTTGGAGGGAGGGTACCAGCCCCAGCATTTT. It encodes CASSLEGGYQPQHF.

The chain couples TRBV28 to TRBJ1-5; TRBD1 aligns across 7 bases. Looked up from germline, CDR1 is MDHEN and CDR2 is SYDVKM. J gave up 4 bases and V 4 bases, and 4 bases lay outside the gene matches. This CDR3 has 14 amino acids. The CDR3 region is CASSSTGANQPQHF. The CDR3 DNA reads as TGTGCCAGCAGTTCTACAGGGGCGAATCAGCCCCAGCATTTT.

The count of this clone is one. The chain uses TRBV7-9 and TRBJ1-2; TRBD1 matches at 8 bases. Germline trimming cut 4 bases from V and 1 base from J; bases unmatched to any gene: 8. The germline gives CDR1 SEHNR, CDR2 FQNEAQ (reference sequence). This CDR3 region has 16 residues. CDR3 coding DNA: TGTGCCAGCAGCTCGTATACAGGGGGTCGTAACTATGGCTACACCTTC. Protein product: CASSSYTGGRNYGYTF.

The chain recombines TRBV7-9 with TRBJ2-3; 11 positions match TRBD2. The CDR3 contains 17 residues. V was pared by 6 bases and J by 0 bases, with 8 bases of the junction left unmatched. Germline V lookup: CDR1 SEHNR, CDR2 FQNEAQ (reference sequence). The CDR3 loop is CASSPLTSGISTDTQYF. The CDR3 DNA reads as TGTGCCAGCAGTCCCCTGACTAGCGGGATAAGCACAGATACGCAGTATTTT.

This clone turned up a few times. The chain is built from TRBV6-5 and TRBJ1-2, with TRBD1 matching 7 bases. Looked up from germline, CDR1 is MNHEY and CDR2 is SVGAGI. Losses at the gene ends were 7 bases for V and 11 bases for J; bases not matched to a gene: 13. This CDR3 spans 13 amino acids. As DNA, the CDR3 is TGTGCCAGCAACGGAGACAGGGCGGAAAGGTACACCTTC. Residues: CASNGDRAERYTF.

The V gene is TRBV12-3 or TRBV12-4, the J gene TRBJ1-2; D remains unclear. The CDR3 spans 12 residues. The V gene lost 6 bases and the J gene lost 3 bases, with 8 bases spanning the gap. CDR3 coding DNA: TGTGCCAGCAGCTACGTCGACTATGGCTACACCTTC. This sequence encodes CASSYVDYGYTF.

This clone has more than one count but fewer than ten. The chain employs TRBV2 and TRBJ1-1, with D uncertain. Per germline, CDR1 SNHLY and CDR2 FYNNEI. The CDR3 has 15 residues. Trimming took 3 bases from V and 0 from J, leaving 11 bases between them. CDR3 coding DNA: TGTGCCAGCAGTGAGGTCGCGTCTTTGAACACTGAAGCTTTCTTT. This encodes CASSEVASLNTEAFF.

V gene TRBV25-1 combines with J gene TRBJ1-2, with a weak D call TRBD1 (6 bases). Germline lookup yields CDR1 MGHDK and CDR2 SYGVNS. V shed 3 bases and J shed 4 bases, with 15 bases lying between them. This CDR3 spans 15 amino acids. The CDR3 protein is CASSEAGESVYGYTF. The CDR3 nucleotides are TGTGCCAGCAGTGAGGCAGGGGAGTCTGTCTATGGCTACACCTTC.

The J gene is TRBJ2-7, the V gene TRBV4-1; no definite D call. The germline gives CDR1 MGHRA, CDR2 YSYEKL. V lost 0 bases and J lost 4, with 4 bases in between. The CDR3 is made up of 12 amino acids. In DNA, the CDR3 is TGCGCCAGCAGCCAAGACGGTTACGAGCAGTACTTC. Residues: CASSQDGYEQYF.

The V gene is TRBV19, the J gene TRBJ2-1; possible D gene TRBD1, 5 bases. The CDR3 runs to 12 residues. The germline gives CDR1 LNHDA, CDR2 SQIVND (reference sequence). Trimming pared 10 bases from V and 6 bases from J, leaving 13 bases between. Here the CDR3 reads CAIGQGSNEQFF. DNA for the CDR3: TGTGCCATAGGCCAGGGCTCCAATGAGCAGTTCTTC. The full variable domain, its missing parts supplied by reference TRBV19 and TRBJ2-1, is DGGITQSPKYLFRKEGQNVTLSCEQNLNHDAMYWYRQDPGQGLRLIYYSQIVNDFQKGDIAEGYSVSREKKESFPLTVTSAQKNPTAFYLCAIGQGSNEQFFGPGTRLTVL.

The rearrangement links TRBV30 to TRBJ1-5; the match to TRBD1 covers 8 bases. The V and J ends lost 4 bases and 2 bases, in that order; junction bases with no gene match: 4. The CDR3 is 14 amino acids. The germline gives CDR1 GTSNPN, CDR2 SVGIG (reference sequence). The CDR3 sequence is CAWTQDRGNQPQHF. The CDR3 DNA reads TGTGCCTGGACCCAGGACAGGGGCAATCAGCCCCAGCATTTT.

The table lists this clone with a count of one. The V call is TRBV7-2, the J call TRBJ1-5, with D possibly matching TRBD1 (5 bases). V was cut by 3 bases and J by 5 bases, with 11 bases left in between. The CDR3 extends over 14 amino acids. Germline assignment: CDR1 SGHTA and CDR2 FQGNSA. CDR3 loop: CASSLRGGDQPQHF. In nucleotides, the CDR3 is TGTGCCAGCAGCTTGCGGGGAGGGGATCAGCCCCAGCATTTT.

The rearrangement uses TRBV10-3 and TRBJ2-7, with D possibly being TRBD1 (6 bases). The germline V gene encodes CDR1 ENHRY and CDR2 SYGVKD. Trimming removed 5 bases at V and 2 bases at J, with 7 bases between. CDR3 length: 12 amino acids. CDR3 sequence (DNA): TGTGCCATCAGTAGGGACACCTACGAGCAGTACTTC. Encoded protein: CAISRDTYEQYF.

The chain's CDR3 is CAISPEGEQYF. CDR3 coding DNA: TGTGCCATCAGCCCCGAGGGTGAGCAGTACTTC. This sequence joins TRBV10-3 and TRBJ2-7; D possibly corresponds to TRBD2 (5 bases). This CDR3 contains 11 residues. V lost 6 bases, J lost 7 bases, and 10 bases lay in between. From germline, CDR1 is ENHRY and CDR2 SYGVKD.

The CDR3 bases are TGTGCCAGCAGCTTGCGGGGGAGGACTGGAAACACCATATATTTT. Its protein is CASSLRGRTGNTIYF. The chain links TRBV5-6 to TRBJ1-3, with D possibly matching TRBD1 (5 bases). CDR1 and CDR2 (germline): SGHDT, YYEEEE. Between the trimmed V and J ends, which lost 1 base and 2 bases, there was a span of 10 bases. This CDR3 comprises 15 residues.

This clone appeared a few times. The chain uses TRBV3-1 (or the pseudogene TRBV3-2) and TRBJ1-2, with D tentatively TRBD1 (5 bases). The CDR3 is 14 residues long. CDR1 is LGHDT, CDR2 YNNKEL, per germline (reference sequence). The ends were cut back, 3 bases at V and 7 bases at J, with 15 bases in the middle. CDR3 bases: TGTGCCAGCAGCCAGGCGGGCGGGACGAGTGGCTACACCTTC. It is translated as CASSQAGGTSGYTF.

The chain is built from TRBV19 and TRBJ1-2; D is uncertain. The germline gives CDR1 LNHDA, CDR2 SQIVND (reference sequence). This CDR3 spans 13 amino acids. Trimming took off 3 bases at V and 3 bases at J, with 8 bases between the two ends. CDR3 DNA sequence: TGTGCCAGTAGTATGAGGGTTGACTATGGCTACACCTTC. This sequence encodes CASSMRVDYGYTF.

The chain combines TRBV6-5 with TRBJ1-5; D is ambiguous. V was clipped by 8 bases and J by 6 bases, with 8 bases between them. This CDR3 has 11 residues. In germline, CDR1 is MNHEY, CDR2 SVGAGI. DNA for the CDR3: TGTGCCAGCGGGAGGCGTCAGCCCCAGCATTTT. Its translation: CASGRRQPQHF.

The V gene is TRBV5-5, the J gene TRBJ2-5; D may be TRBD1 (6 bases). The V gene's germline CDR1 is SGHKS and CDR2 YYEKEE (reference sequence). This CDR3 has 18 residues. V lost 3 bases and J 2 bases, leaving 23 bases between the germline ends. The CDR3 loop is CASSSLGQITRFQETQYF. CDR3 in DNA: TGTGCCAGCAGCTCCTTAGGACAGATCACCCGTTTTCAAGAGACCCAGTACTTC.

The rearrangement uses TRBV6-5 and TRBJ1-2; 8 nucleotides agree with TRBD1. CDR1 MNHEY and CDR2 SVGAGI come from the germline V gene. The J segment lost 4 bases and the V segment lost 7 bases, leaving 5 bases of the junction unmatched. This CDR3 contains 13 residues. CDR3 loop: CASKIQGAYGYTF. As DNA, the CDR3 is TGTGCCAGCAAGATTCAGGGGGCCTATGGCTACACCTTC.

The rearrangement joins TRBV6-5 to TRBJ2-5, with 9 bases aligning to TRBD1. After removal of 2 bases from V and 2 bases from J, the junction contained 6 bases not matched to a gene. The V gene's germline CDR1 is MNHEY and CDR2 SVGAGI. The CDR3 is 16 amino acids. As DNA, the CDR3 is TGTGCCAGCAGTTACCCCAAGGGGACAGGGCAAGAGACCCAGTACTTC. It specifies CASSYPKGTGQETQYF.

The chain combines TRBV21-1 with TRBJ1-6. TRBV21-1 has pseudogene status. The CDR3 totals 14 residues. CDR3 in amino acids: CASRAGSKNSPLHF. In DNA, the CDR3 is TGTGCCAGCAGGGCGGGGTCGAAGAATTCACCCCTCCACTTT.

This clone was found once. The V gene is TRBV6-5, the J gene TRBJ1-1; no clear D. The V end was cut by 0 bases, the J end by 0 bases, with 11 bases between. This CDR3 contains 16 residues. The germline V gene encodes CDR1 MNHEY and CDR2 SVGAGI. The CDR3 DNA is TGTGCCAGCAGTTACTCCCTCCGGGAAATGAACACTGAAGCTTTCTTT. Amino acids: CASSYSLREMNTEAFF.

V is TRBV25-1 and J is TRBJ1-5; 7 nucleotides agree with TRBD1. This CDR3 region has 13 residues. J gave up 7 bases and V 7 bases, and 7 bases lay outside the gene matches. The germline gives CDR1 MGHDK, CDR2 SYGVNS. The CDR3 loop reads CASTTGTHQPQHF. Here the CDR3 DNA reads TGTGCCAGCACGACAGGGACGCACCAGCCCCAGCATTTT.

This clone has a handful of counts. V is TRBV19 and J is TRBJ1-1; maybe TRBD1 (5 bases). The length of the CDR3 is 14 residues. Germline CDR1 LNHDA, CDR2 SQIVND (reference sequence). V was clipped by 3 bases and J by 5 bases, with 13 bases between them. DNA for the CDR3: TGTGCCAGTAGTATGTTGGAGGGGAGGACTGAAGCTTTCTTT. Translated: CASSMLEGRTEAFF.